Here is one T cell receptor (beta chain) with its context. All donors were healthy Caucasians. TCRdb independently ran MiXCR on the 5' RACE reads; one entry per CDR3 protein. The sample records some 440,000 distinct CDR3 sequences, roughly 24% being singletons. Germline CDR1 SQVTM, CDR2 ANQGSEA. V lost 1 base to trimming and J lost 6 bases; unmatched junction nucleotides: 12. The CDR3 extends over 16 amino acids. The data originate from a study of identical twins. The data also belong to a second study, concerning T cells expressing NK-cell markers. Turning to that study: The study found dominant NKG2C+ clonotypes at about 1.0-8% of CD8+ T cells in about six donors. It is unclear if expanded NKG2C-expressing clones target HCMV antigens.

The receptor's source is a woman aged 18-29 years in good health. Sequences were obtained from CD4+ T cells sorted from blood. This chain links TRBV29-1 with TRBJ2-4; 7 bases map to TRBD1. The CDR3 nucleotides are TGCAGCGTTGAAGGGGTCATCGGACAGGAGAGAAACATTCAGTACTTC. The encoded protein is CSVEGVIGQERNIQYF.